Listed below are T cell receptor beta chains from one sample, sequenced in a study of T cells in Graves' hyperthyroidism and ophthalmopathy. TCRdb re-derived calls from the multiplex PCR reads in MiXCR, one entry per CDR3 protein. This table has approximately 590,000 distinct CDR3 sequences, roughly 46% appearing once. The sample comprised peripheral blood or thyroid tissue (not recorded which). The receptors were sampled from a woman aged 18-29 years with Graves' hyperthyroidism. Each CDR3 is given with its conserved first and last residue. Fields, in order: clone size, D gene, V gene, J gene, CDR3 DNA, CDR3 protein. A D gene is named only where the DNA matches it firmly. Rows give clone size only sometimes, using once, few, many, or a class for an expanded clone.

.,.,TRBV25-1,TRBJ1-1,TGTGCCAGCAGCGAGGGGAATCAGGACACTGAAGCTTTCTTT,CASSEGNQDTEAFF
.,.,TRBV9,TRBJ1-5,TGTGCCAGCAGTCCGGGGGGATGGTATAGCAATCAGCCCCAGCATTTT,CASSPGGWYSNQPQHF
.,.,TRBV7-8,TRBJ2-3,TGTGCCAGCAGCTCCGCACCGCCAACGGGAAGCACAGATACGCAGTATTTT,CASSSAPPTGSTDTQYF
.,.,TRBV24-1,TRBJ2-2,TGTGCCACCAGTGACCCGGGACACGTCCGGGAGCTGTTTTTT,CATSDPGHVRELFF
few,.,TRBV20-1,TRBJ1-5,TGCAGTGCTGAAGCCGGGTCGAATCAGCCCCAGCATTTT,CSAEAGSNQPQHF
few,TRBD2,TRBV5-1,TRBJ2-2,TGCGCCAGCCGAAAGGGACTAGCGAAGAACACCGGGGAGCTGTTTTTT,CASRKGLAKNTGELFF
.,.,TRBV4-3,TRBJ2-7,TGCGCCAGCAGCCAAGTCCTAGCAAGAGAGGCGTCCTACGAGCAGTACTTC,CASSQVLAREASYEQYF
.,.,TRBV2,TRBJ1-1,TGTGCCAGCAGAAAGGGAAAGGGGAACACTGAAGCTTTCTTT,CASRKGKGNTEAFF
once,TRBD1,TRBV29-1,TRBJ2-5,TGCAGCGTTGGCGGTGAAGGGGGGACAGGGTCCGAGACCCAGTACTTC,CSVGGEGGTGSETQYF
.,TRBD1,TRBV20-1,TRBJ1-6,TGCAGTGCTTCGGGGACAGGGGCTAGGAATTCACCCCTCCACTTT,CSASGTGARNSPLHF
many,.,TRBV24-1,TRBJ1-5,TGTGCCACCAGCGATACCGGTACGGGGTTAAACCAGCATTTT,CATSDTGTGLNQHF
.,.,TRBV20-1,TRBJ1-4,TGCAGTGCTAGAAGGGGCTCGGCTAATGAAAAACTGTTTTTT,CSARRGSANEKLFF
.,TRBD1,TRBV7-2,TRBJ1-1,TGTGCCAGCAGCTTAATCCGGGACAGGGGGCTGAGCACTGAAGCTTTCTTT,CASSLIRDRGLSTEAFF
.,TRBD1,TRBV19,TRBJ1-1,TGTGCCAGTAGTATGACAGGGTCTGCGAACACTGAAGCTTTCTTT,CASSMTGSANTEAFF
.,TRBD1,TRBV25-1,TRBJ1-1,TGTGCCAGCGTAGGGACAGGGAACACTGAAGCTTTCTTT,CASVGTGNTEAFF
many,.,TRBV2,TRBJ1-5,TGTGCCAGCAAGGACCGGGACATTGGCAATCAGCCCCAGCATTTT,CASKDRDIGNQPQHF
many,TRBD1,TRBV2,TRBJ1-5,TGTGCCAGCAGCCGCGGGACAGGCAATCAGCCCCAGCATTTT,CASSRGTGNQPQHF
.,TRBD2,TRBV7-2,TRBJ2-7,TGTGCCAGCAGCTTAGCCGGGACTAGTGGTTTAGAGCAGTACTTC,CASSLAGTSGLEQYF
.,.,TRBV10-3,TRBJ1-3,TGTGCCATCAGTGAGGAAGGGATTGGAAACACCATATATTTT,CAISEEGIGNTIYF
.,TRBD2,TRBV7-2,TRBJ2-5,TGTGCCAGCAGCTTCGACCGGGAGGAGACCCAGCACTTC,CASSFDREETQHF
.,.,TRBV29-1,TRBJ1-3,TGCAGCTTGGAGCGGGGCGGAAACACCATATATTTT,CSLERGGNTIYF
few,TRBD2,TRBV19,TRBJ2-7,TGTGCCAGTAGTACAGCGGTGACTAGCGGGTTGGCCTACGAGCAGTACTTC,CASSTAVTSGLAYEQYF
few,.,TRBV7-2,TRBJ2-2,TGTGCCAGCAGTCGTCCGGGGTACACCGGGGAGCTGTTTTTT,CASSRPGYTGELFF
few,TRBD2,TRBV25-1,TRBJ2-7,TGTGCCAGCAGTGAATTAGCGGGGGGGTCACCTTTCTACGAGCAGTACTTC,CASSELAGGSPFYEQYF
once,.,TRBV7-9,TRBJ2-5,TGTGCCAGCAGCTCGGGTGGGAACACTGAAGAGACCCAGTACTTC,CASSSGGNTEETQYF
.,.,TRBV20-1,TRBJ1-5,TGCAGTGCTTACCTTGGGAGTCGAGGGGGTCAGCCCCAGCATTTT,CSAYLGSRGGQPQHF
.,.,TRBV7-2,TRBJ2-7,TGTGCCAGCAGCTTAGCCAGCTCCAACTACGAGCAGTACTTC,CASSLASSNYEQYF
.,.,TRBV7-6,TRBJ2-3,TGTGCCAGCAGCTTTCGTGGGGATACGCAGTATTTT,CASSFRGDTQYF